The 8 T cell receptor beta chains listed next were all sequenced from one sample in a study of regulatory T cells in long-lasting Graves disease. Both iRepertoire HTBI primers and Arm-PCR of CDR3 regions were used to build the TCR beta libraries. Each CDR3 protein is one row after TCRdb ran MiXCR on the multiplex PCR reads. The sample carries more than 450,000 distinct CDR3 sequences, 15% to 20% recorded once. The time point is: newly diagnosed GD, antithyroid drugs for less than 3 months. Construction of the TCR library relied on RNA isolated from PBMCs. The sample also formed part of further work on T cells in Graves' hyperthyroidism and ophthalmopathy.

Source: peripheral blood mononuclear cells (PBMCs), taken at new diagnosis, from a patient treated with antithyroid drugs. These receptors all stem from a man aged 35 to 55 with Graves disease.

This clonotype was counted at least ten times. The V gene is TRBV7-3, the J gene TRBJ2-5, with 9 bases lining up with TRBD2. The CDR3 covers 15 residues. The V gene end was trimmed by 5 bases and the J gene end by 5 bases; junction bases not matched to a gene: 9. CDR1 SGHTA and CDR2 FQGTGA come from the germline V gene. In DNA, the CDR3 is TGTGCCAGCAGCACCACCGGGACTAGCTCCGAGACCCAGTACTTC. Its protein is CASSTTGTSSETQYF.

This clonotype was counted many times. The chain couples TRBV2 to TRBJ1-3, with TRBD1 identical over 9 bases. V dropped 10 bases and J dropped 4; count of bases not matched to a gene: 8. This CDR3 contains 14 residues. Germline CDR1 SNHLY, CDR2 FYNNEI. DNA of the CDR3: TGTGCCATCATCCGGGACAGGGAGGGAAACACCATATATTTT. It is translated as CAIIRDREGNTIYF.

This clonotype was found many times. The V gene is TRBV28, the J gene TRBJ1-1, with D hard to call. V lost 4 bases, J lost 1 base, and 10 bases lay in between. CDR3 length equals 14 residues. CDR1 and CDR2 (germline): MDHEN, SYDVKM. The CDR3 reads CASSSPWRNTEAFF. The CDR3 DNA reads as TGTGCCAGCAGTTCCCCCTGGCGGAACACTGAAGCTTTCTTT.

The V and J genes are TRBV7-2 and TRBJ2-3, with 12 bases aligning to TRBD2. The V gene's germline CDR1 is SGHTA and CDR2 FQGNSA. The CDR3 has 17 amino acids. V lost 5 bases to trimming and J lost 2 bases; unmatched junction nucleotides: 8. The CDR3 protein is CASSRSGTSGHTDTQYF. CDR3 DNA: TGTGCCAGCAGCCGGTCCGGGACTAGCGGGCACACAGATACGCAGTATTTT.

The sample holds many counts of this clonotype. This chain connects TRBV7-9 to TRBJ1-2; D is unresolved. The germline CDR1 and CDR2 sequences are SEHNR and FQNEAQ (reference sequence). The CDR3 loop spans 12 amino acids. Trimming took off 6 bases at V and 4 bases at J, with 9 bases between the two ends. CDR3 bases: TGTGCCAGCAGATTTCACTTCTATGGCTACACCTTC. Amino acid sequence: CASRFHFYGYTF.

This clonotype was found many times. The V call is TRBV6-1, the J call TRBJ2-6; D unclear. The ends were cut back, 5 bases at V and 2 bases at J, with 4 bases in the middle. The germline V gene has CDR1 MNHNS and CDR2 SASEGT. CDR3 length: 13 amino acids. CDR3 bases: TGTGCCAGCAGTAGAGCTGGGGCCAACGTCCTGACTTTC. Residues: CASSRAGANVLTF.

This clonotype was observed at least ten times. This chain joins TRBV3-1 and TRBJ2-7; no clear D. Germline lookup yields CDR1 LGHDT and CDR2 YNNKEL (reference sequence). CDR3 length equals 12 residues. V lost 2 bases and J lost 5, with 7 bases in between. The CDR3 DNA reads TGTGCCAGCAGCCAAATCGAGAACGAGCAGTACTTC. It codes for CASSQIENEQYF.

This clonotype has ten or more counts. V gene TRBV14 combines with J gene TRBJ1-1; D is ambiguous. There are 15 residues in the CDR3. V dropped 2 bases and J dropped 0 bases, with 10 bases sitting between them. Germline V gives CDR1 SGHDN, CDR2 FVKESK. CDR3 loop: CASSQRGGMNTEAFF. CDR3 DNA sequence: TGTGCCAGCAGCCAACGGGGAGGAATGAACACTGAAGCTTTCTTT.